The clone carrying this TCR beta chain was found many times. The antigen remains undetermined. These data belong to a study of CD8 T cells in ankylosing spondylitis. Study-wide points: It was reported that disease-linked clones were significantly enriched in matched ankylosing spondylitis synovial fluid.

By quantitative 5'-RACE with molecular barcodes, the TCR beta libraries were made. MiXCR was run by TCRdb on the 5' RACE reads, yielding one entry per CDR3 protein. The data contain about 36,000 distinct CDR3 sequences, roughly 13% of them singletons. Trimming shortened V by 0 bases and J by 2 bases, and 7 bases separated the two germline ends. From germline, CDR1 is MGHRA and CDR2 YSYEKL. The CDR3 is made up of 14 amino acids. This TCR was recovered from a male donor with ankylosing spondylitis. Material for sequencing was synovial fluid, either unsorted or a sorted T cell fraction (not recorded which). This chain links TRBV4-1 with TRBJ2-5; D possibly corresponds to TRBD2 (6 bases). The CDR3 region is CASSQDRGQETQYF. The CDR3 DNA reads as TGCGCCAGCAGCCAAGATCGGGGGCAAGAGACCCAGTACTTC.